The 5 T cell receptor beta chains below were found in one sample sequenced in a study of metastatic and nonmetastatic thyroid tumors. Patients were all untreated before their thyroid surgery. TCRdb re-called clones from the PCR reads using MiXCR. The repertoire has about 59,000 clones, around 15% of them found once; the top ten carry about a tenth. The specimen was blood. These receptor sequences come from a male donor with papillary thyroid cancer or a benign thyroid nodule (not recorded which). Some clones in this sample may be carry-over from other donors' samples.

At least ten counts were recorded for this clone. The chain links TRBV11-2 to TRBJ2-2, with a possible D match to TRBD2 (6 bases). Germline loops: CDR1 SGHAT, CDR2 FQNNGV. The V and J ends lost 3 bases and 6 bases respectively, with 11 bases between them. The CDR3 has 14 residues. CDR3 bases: TGTGCCAGCAGCTTGGGACTTAGCGCCGGGGAGCTGTTTTTT. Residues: CASSLGLSAGELFF.

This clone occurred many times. CDR3 loop: CASSPGTNQPQHF. The CDR3 region has the DNA TGTGCCAGCTCACCTGGGACCAATCAGCCCCAGCATTTT. The chain is built from TRBV18 and TRBJ1-5; D perhaps matches TRBD1 (5 bases). The germline V gene encodes CDR1 KGHSH and CDR2 LQKENI. Trimming left V 3 bases short and J 3 bases short, with 6 bases between. The CDR3 runs to 13 residues.

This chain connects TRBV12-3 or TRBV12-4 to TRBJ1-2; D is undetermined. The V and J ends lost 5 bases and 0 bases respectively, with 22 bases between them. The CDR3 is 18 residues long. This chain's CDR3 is CASSPRDRRYLSNYGYTF. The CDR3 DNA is TGTGCCAGCAGTCCACGGGATCGTCGATACTTATCTAACTATGGCTACACCTTC.

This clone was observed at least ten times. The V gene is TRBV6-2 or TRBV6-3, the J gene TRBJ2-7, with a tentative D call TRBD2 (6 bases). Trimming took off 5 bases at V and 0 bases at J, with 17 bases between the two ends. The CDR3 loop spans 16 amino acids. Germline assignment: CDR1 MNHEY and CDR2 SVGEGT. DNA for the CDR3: TGTGCCAGCAGTACAATGACTAGAGAGAGCTCCTACGAGCAGTACGTC. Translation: CASSTMTRESSYEQYV.

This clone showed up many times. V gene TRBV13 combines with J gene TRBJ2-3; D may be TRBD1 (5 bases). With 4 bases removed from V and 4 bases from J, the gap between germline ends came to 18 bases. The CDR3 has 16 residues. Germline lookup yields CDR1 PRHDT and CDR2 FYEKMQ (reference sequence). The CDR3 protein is CASSSSVQGRSDTQYF. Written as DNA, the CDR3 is TGTGCCAGCAGCTCCTCGGTGCAGGGCCGGTCAGATACGCAGTATTTT.